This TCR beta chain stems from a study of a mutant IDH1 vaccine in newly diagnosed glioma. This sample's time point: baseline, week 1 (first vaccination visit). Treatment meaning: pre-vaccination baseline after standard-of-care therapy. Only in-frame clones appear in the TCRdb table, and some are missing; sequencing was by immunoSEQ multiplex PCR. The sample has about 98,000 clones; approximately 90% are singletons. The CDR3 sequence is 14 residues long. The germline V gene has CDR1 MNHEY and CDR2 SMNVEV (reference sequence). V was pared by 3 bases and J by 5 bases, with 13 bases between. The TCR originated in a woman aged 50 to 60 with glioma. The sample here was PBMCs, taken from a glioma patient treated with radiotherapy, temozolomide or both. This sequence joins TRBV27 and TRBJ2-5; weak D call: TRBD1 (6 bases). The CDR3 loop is CASSFWGRGETQYF. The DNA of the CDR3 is TGTGCCAGCAGTTTCTGGGGGCGCGGGGAGACCCAGTACTTC.